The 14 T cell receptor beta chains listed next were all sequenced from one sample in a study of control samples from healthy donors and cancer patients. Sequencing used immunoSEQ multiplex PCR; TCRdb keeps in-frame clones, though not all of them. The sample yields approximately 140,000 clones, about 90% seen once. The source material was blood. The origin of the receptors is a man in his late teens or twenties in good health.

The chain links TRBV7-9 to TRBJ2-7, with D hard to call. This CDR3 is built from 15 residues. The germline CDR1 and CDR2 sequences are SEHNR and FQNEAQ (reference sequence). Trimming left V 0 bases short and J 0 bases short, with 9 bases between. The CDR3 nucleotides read TGTGCCAGCAGCTTAGCAGACTTCATCTCCTACGAGCAGTACTTC. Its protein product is CASSLADFISYEQYF.

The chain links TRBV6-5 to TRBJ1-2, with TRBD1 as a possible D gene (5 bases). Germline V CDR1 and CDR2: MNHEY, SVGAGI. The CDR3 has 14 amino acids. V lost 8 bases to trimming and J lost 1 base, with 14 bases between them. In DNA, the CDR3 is TGTGCCAGCGGCGCTTTGACAGATAACTATGGCTACACCTTC. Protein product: CASGALTDNYGYTF.

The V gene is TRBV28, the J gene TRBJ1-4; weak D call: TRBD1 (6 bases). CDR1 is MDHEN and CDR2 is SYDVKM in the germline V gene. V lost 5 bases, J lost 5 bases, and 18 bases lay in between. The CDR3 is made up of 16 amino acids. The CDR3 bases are TGTGCCAGCAGTGTGCCCTGGACACAGGGAAATGAAAAACTGTTTTTT. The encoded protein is CASSVPWTQGNEKLFF.

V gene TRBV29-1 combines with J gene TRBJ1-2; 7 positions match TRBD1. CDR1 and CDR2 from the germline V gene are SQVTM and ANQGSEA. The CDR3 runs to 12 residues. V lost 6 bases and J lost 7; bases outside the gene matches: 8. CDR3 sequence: CSVAQGGAGYTF. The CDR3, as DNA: TGCAGCGTGGCCCAGGGGGGGGCTGGCTACACCTTC.

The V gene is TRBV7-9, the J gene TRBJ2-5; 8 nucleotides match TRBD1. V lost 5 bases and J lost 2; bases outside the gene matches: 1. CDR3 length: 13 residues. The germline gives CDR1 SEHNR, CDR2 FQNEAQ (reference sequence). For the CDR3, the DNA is TGTGCCAGCAGCGGACAGGGACAAGAGACCCAGTACTTC. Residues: CASSGQGQETQYF.

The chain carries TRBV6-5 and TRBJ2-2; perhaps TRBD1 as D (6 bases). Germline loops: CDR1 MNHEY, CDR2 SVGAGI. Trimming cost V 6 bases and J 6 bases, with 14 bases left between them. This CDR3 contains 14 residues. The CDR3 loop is CASRSGTLAGELFF. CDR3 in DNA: TGTGCCAGCAGATCCGGGACACTGGCCGGGGAGCTGTTTTTT.

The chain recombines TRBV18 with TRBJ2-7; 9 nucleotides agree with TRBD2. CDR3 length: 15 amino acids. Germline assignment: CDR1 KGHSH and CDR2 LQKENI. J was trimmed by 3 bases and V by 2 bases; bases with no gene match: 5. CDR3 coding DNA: TGTGCCAGCTCACCAGTCCCTAGCGGGGACTACGAGCAGTACTTC. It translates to CASSPVPSGDYEQYF.

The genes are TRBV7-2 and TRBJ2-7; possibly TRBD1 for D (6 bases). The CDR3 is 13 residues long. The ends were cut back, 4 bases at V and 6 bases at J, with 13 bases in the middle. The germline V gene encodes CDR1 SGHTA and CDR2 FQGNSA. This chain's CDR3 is CASSSKTGIEQYF. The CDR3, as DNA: TGTGCCAGCAGCTCTAAAACAGGGATCGAGCAGTACTTC.

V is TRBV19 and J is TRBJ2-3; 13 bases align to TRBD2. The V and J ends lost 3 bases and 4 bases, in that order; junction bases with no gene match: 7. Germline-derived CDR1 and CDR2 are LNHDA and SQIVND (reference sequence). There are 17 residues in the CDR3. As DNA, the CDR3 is TGTGCCAGTAGTATGCTCGCCGGACTAGCGGGAGCAGATACGCAGTATTTT. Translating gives CASSMLAGLAGADTQYF.

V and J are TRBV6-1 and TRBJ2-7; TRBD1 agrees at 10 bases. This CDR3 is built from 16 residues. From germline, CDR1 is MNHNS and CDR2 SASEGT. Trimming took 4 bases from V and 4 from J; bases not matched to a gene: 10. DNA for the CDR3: TGTGCCAGCAGTGGTCCTTGGACAGGGGGTTCTTACGAGCAGTACTTC. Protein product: CASSGPWTGGSYEQYF.

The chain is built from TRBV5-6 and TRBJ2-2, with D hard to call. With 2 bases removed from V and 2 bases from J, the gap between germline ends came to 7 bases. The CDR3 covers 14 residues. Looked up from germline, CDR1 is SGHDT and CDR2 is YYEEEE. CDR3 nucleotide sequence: TGTGCCAGCAGCTTTTACCTAAACACCGGGGAGCTGTTTTTT. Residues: CASSFYLNTGELFF.

CDR3 bases: TGCGCCAGCAGCTTGATGGGAAACACTGAAGCTTTCTTT. It yields the protein CASSLMGNTEAFF. The chain combines TRBV5-1 with TRBJ1-1; no clear D gene. Germline CDR1 and CDR2: SGHRS and YFSETQ. The V end was cut by 1 base, the J end by 2 bases, with 6 bases between. The CDR3 is made up of 13 amino acids.

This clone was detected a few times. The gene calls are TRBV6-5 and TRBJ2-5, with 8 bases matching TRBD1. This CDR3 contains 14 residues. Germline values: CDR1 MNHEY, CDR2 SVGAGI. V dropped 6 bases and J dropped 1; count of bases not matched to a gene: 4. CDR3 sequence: CASRQTGAQETQYF. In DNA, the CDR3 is TGTGCCAGCAGACAGACAGGGGCCCAAGAGACCCAGTACTTC.

The CDR3 sequence: CASSEKQYSYEQYF. As DNA, the CDR3 is TGTGCCAGCAGTGAGAAACAGTATAGCTACGAGCAGTACTTC. The chain couples TRBV6-1 to TRBJ2-7, with D unclear. Trimming left V 3 bases short and J 3 bases short, with 12 bases between. The CDR3 contains 14 residues. Germline assignment: CDR1 MNHNS and CDR2 SASEGT.